This is a list of T cell receptor beta chains from one sample in a study of blood T cells in healthy people across ages. TCRdb re-analysed the 5' RACE reads in MiXCR, keeping a single row per CDR3 protein. In the table there are about 1.5 million distinct CDR3 sequences, about 45% of which are singletons. Material for sequencing was blood. Receptor source: a woman aged 18-29 years in good health. Each CDR3 is given with its conserved first and last residue. The D gene is left open where the match is weak. Not every row has a clone size; where given, it reads once, few, many or a size class.

V gene	clone size	J gene	D gene	CDR3 length	CDR3 DNA	CDR3 protein
TRBV20-1	NA	TRBJ2-1	NA	14	TGCAGTGCTACTAGCGTAGGCGAAGGCGATGAGCAGTTCTTC	CSATSVGEGDEQFF
TRBV4-2	few	TRBJ2-1	TRBD2	19	TGTGCCAGCAGCCAAGAGGGGCTAGCGGGGGGAGCTCCCTACAATGAGCAGTTCTTC	CASSQEGLAGGAPYNEQFF
TRBV3-1	NA	TRBJ2-1	NA	13	TGCAGCCAGGCGGGGGCCGCTTACAATGAGCAGTTCTTC	CSQAGAAYNEQFF
TRBV20-1	NA	TRBJ2-5	NA	15	TGCAGTGCTAGGGTCGATTACCGGGGACAAGAGACCCAGTACTTC	CSARVDYRGQETQYF
TRBV5-1	NA	TRBJ2-3	TRBD2	14	TGCGCCAGCGGCGAGGGCGGGGGGGCAGATACGCAGTATTTT	CASGEGGGADTQYF
TRBV20-1	few	TRBJ1-1	TRBD1	13	TGCAGTGCTAACGACAGGGTAGGGACTGAAGCTTTCTTT	CSANDRVGTEAFF
TRBV7-9	NA	TRBJ1-1	NA	12	TGTTCCAGCAGCCACGGGCCAACTGAAGCTTTCTTT	CSSSHGPTEAFF
TRBV7-9	NA	TRBJ1-4	NA	15	TGTGCCAGCAGCCCCGGGGATGGGCTTAATGAAAAACTGTTTTTT	CASSPGDGLNEKLFF
TRBV20-1	NA	TRBJ1-5	NA	14	TGCAGTGCTAGAAAGACAGATAGCAATCAGCCCCAGCATTTT	CSARKTDSNQPQHF
TRBV7-9	NA	TRBJ2-5	NA	12	TGTGCCAGCAGCTTAGATAATGGAGAGCAGTACTTC	CASSLDNGEQYF
TRBV11-1	NA	TRBJ2-7	NA	15	TGTGCCAGCAGCCCGAAAGGGGGTCGGTCCTACGAGCAGTACTTC	CASSPKGGRSYEQYF
TRBV2	NA	TRBJ2-7	TRBD1	14	TGTGCCAGCAGTGAACTGACAGGGAGTCATGAGCAGTACTTC	CASSELTGSHEQYF
TRBV29-1	few	TRBJ2-1	NA	14	TGCAGCGTCCCCCGCGGGACCTACTACAATGAGCAGTTCTTC	CSVPRGTYYNEQFF
TRBV7-8	few	TRBJ1-1	NA	12	TGTGCCAGCAGCCACCGCGTATCTGAAGCTTTCTTT	CASSHRVSEAFF
TRBV12-3/TRBV12-4	NA	TRBJ1-2	NA	16	TGTGCCAGCAGTTTAGCGCCCTGGGCCCGGGTCTATGGCTACACCTTC	CASSLAPWARVYGYTF
TRBV29-1	few	TRBJ2-7	NA	14	TGCAGCGTCGCCTCGGGGGTTAGGTTCAACGAGCAGTACTTC	CSVASGVRFNEQYF
TRBV4-1	NA	TRBJ2-5	NA	16	TGCACCAGCAGCCAAGCGGCAGTAACCACCGGGGAGACCCAGTACTTC	CTSSQAAVTTGETQYF
TRBV29-1	NA	TRBJ2-1	NA	14	TGCAGCGTTGCTCGGCAGAGCTCCTACAATGAGCAGTTCTTC	CSVARQSSYNEQFF
TRBV12-3/TRBV12-4	few	TRBJ2-1	TRBD1	13	TGTGCCAGCAGATGGGACAGATACAATGAGCAGTTCTTC	CASRWDRYNEQFF
TRBV2	NA	TRBJ1-5	NA	15	TGTGCCAGCAGGGGCGGTGTCTCCAGCAATCAGCCCCAGCATTTT	CASRGGVSSNQPQHF
TRBV20-1	NA	TRBJ1-4	NA	13	TGCAGTGCCACCGGGACTCTTAATGAAAAACTGTTTTTT	CSATGTLNEKLFF
TRBV4-3	NA	TRBJ2-7	NA	18	TGCGCCAGCAGCCCAAGTGGGGGTGGGCAGGTCATCTCCTACGAGCAGTACTTC	CASSPSGGGQVISYEQYF
TRBV10-3	NA	TRBJ1-2	NA	14	TGTGCCATCAGTGAGTCGAAGGCCGGATATGGCTACACCTTC	CAISESKAGYGYTF
TRBV20-1	NA	TRBJ1-5	NA	12	TGCAGTGCTTACGGGAACAATCAGCCCCAGCATTTT	CSAYGNNQPQHF
TRBV6-1	few	TRBJ2-7	NA	15	TGTGCCAGCAGTGAACTTGCGGGCCCGTCCTACGAGCAGTACTTC	CASSELAGPSYEQYF
TRBV5-6	NA	TRBJ1-1	NA	13	TGTGCCAGCAGCTCGACTCGGGCCAGATGGGCTTTCTTT	CASSSTRARWAFF
TRBV12-3/TRBV12-4	few	TRBJ1-5	NA	17	TGTGCCAGCAGTTTGGACGGGGCACAGAATAGCAATCAGCCCCAGCATTTT	CASSLDGAQNSNQPQHF
TRBV20-1	few	TRBJ2-7	TRBD1	14	TGCAGTGCTAGATCCGGGACAGGGTACAGCGAGCAGTACTTC	CSARSGTGYSEQYF
TRBV18	NA	TRBJ1-2	NA	15	TGTGCCAGCTCACCACGGGCAGAGGGGTCGTATGGCTACACCTTC	CASSPRAEGSYGYTF
TRBV12-3/TRBV12-4	NA	TRBJ1-5	TRBD1	19	TGTGCCAGCAGCTACTCCGGTCAGGGGGCTGTCGGGAGCAATCAGCCCCAGCATTTT	CASSYSGQGAVGSNQPQHF
TRBV15	NA	TRBJ2-3	TRBD2	15	TGTGCCACCAGCAGAGTCGGGGGGAACACAGATACGCAGTATTTT	CATSRVGGNTDTQYF
TRBV6-5	few	TRBJ2-1	TRBD2	16	TGTGCCAGCAGTCACAGACTAGCGGGGGGGCACAATGAGCAGTTCTTC	CASSHRLAGGHNEQFF
TRBV7-9	NA	TRBJ2-1	NA	13	TGTGCCAGCAGCTTAGCGGTTACGGATGAGCAGTTCTTC	CASSLAVTDEQFF
TRBV6-2/TRBV6-3	few	TRBJ2-3	NA	14	TGTGCCAGCAGTTACTACTCTAACACAGATACGCAGTATTTT	CASSYYSNTDTQYF
TRBV7-2	few	TRBJ1-2	NA	15	TGTGCCAGCAGCTCTGGGGACTTTCCGGGCTATGGCTACACCTTC	CASSSGDFPGYGYTF
TRBV7-3	NA	TRBJ2-5	NA	16	TGTGCCAGCAGCTTAAGGAGGCAGGGGAATCACAATGAGCAGTACTTC	CASSLRRQGNHNEQYF
TRBV29-1	few	TRBJ2-5	TRBD2	11	TGCAGCGCAGGTGGGGGGGGGACCCAGTACTTC	CSAGGGGTQYF
TRBV20-1	once	TRBJ2-5	NA	15	TGCAGTGCTAGAGGACAAGCGGGGACAGGAGAGACCCAGTACTTC	CSARGQAGTGETQYF
TRBV9	few	TRBJ2-7	NA	14	TGTGCCAGCAGCGTAGGAAGGGGACCCTACGAGCAGTACTTC	CASSVGRGPYEQYF
TRBV7-2	few	TRBJ2-1	NA	15	TGTGCCAGCAGCTTAGGTCCCGGGACATCGAATGAGCAGTTCTTC	CASSLGPGTSNEQFF
TRBV12-3/TRBV12-4	NA	TRBJ1-5	NA	14	TGTGCCAGCAGCCACAGCCTTAGCAATCAGCCCCAGCATTTT	CASSHSLSNQPQHF
TRBV24-1	NA	TRBJ1-2	NA	10	TGTGCCACCAGGGCGCATGGCTACACCTTC	CATRAHGYTF
TRBV29-1	NA	TRBJ2-1	TRBD2	14	TGCAGCGTTGGGGTGGCGGGAGGGGACAATGAGCAGTTCTTC	CSVGVAGGDNEQFF
TRBV4-3	NA	TRBJ2-7	NA	15	TGCGCCAGCAGCATACGCCCTGGAGGGGCCTACGAGCAGTACTTC	CASSIRPGGAYEQYF
TRBV28	few	TRBJ1-2	TRBD1	15	TGTGCCAGCAGTTCTCGTGGGACAGGGCACTATGGCTACACCTTC	CASSSRGTGHYGYTF
TRBV3-1	few	TRBJ2-7	NA	16	TGTGCCAGCAGCCAAGGTCTGCAGGGTACACTTGGGGAGCAGTACTTC	CASSQGLQGTLGEQYF
TRBV21-1	NA	TRBJ1-1	NA	15	TGTGCCAGCAGCAAAGTGGGGCCGTTGAACACTGAAGCTTTCTTT	CASSKVGPLNTEAFF
TRBV27	NA	TRBJ2-7	NA	15	TGTGCCAGCAGTTCCCGAGTGGGCTCCTACAATGAGCAGTACTTC	CASSSRVGSYNEQYF